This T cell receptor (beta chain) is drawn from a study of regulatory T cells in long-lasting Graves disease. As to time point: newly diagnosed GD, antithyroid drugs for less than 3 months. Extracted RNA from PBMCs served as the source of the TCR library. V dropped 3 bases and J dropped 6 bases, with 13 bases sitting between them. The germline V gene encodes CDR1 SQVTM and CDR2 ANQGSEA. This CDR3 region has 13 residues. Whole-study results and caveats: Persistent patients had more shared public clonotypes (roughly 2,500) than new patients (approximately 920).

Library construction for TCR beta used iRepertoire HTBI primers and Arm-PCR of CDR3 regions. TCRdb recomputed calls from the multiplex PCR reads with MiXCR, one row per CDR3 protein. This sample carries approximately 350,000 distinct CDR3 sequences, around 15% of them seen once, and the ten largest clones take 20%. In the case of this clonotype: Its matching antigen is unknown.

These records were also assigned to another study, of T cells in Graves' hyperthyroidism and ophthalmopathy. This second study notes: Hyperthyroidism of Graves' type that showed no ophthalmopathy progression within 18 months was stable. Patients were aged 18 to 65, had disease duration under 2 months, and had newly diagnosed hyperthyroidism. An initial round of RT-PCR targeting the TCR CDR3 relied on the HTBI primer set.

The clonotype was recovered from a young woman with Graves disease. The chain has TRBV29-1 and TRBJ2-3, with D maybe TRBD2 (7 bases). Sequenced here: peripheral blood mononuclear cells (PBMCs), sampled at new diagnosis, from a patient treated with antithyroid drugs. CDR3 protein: CSVDLGGADTQYF. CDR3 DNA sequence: TGCAGCGTTGATTTAGGGGGGGCCGATACGCAGTATTTT.